This T cell receptor beta chain came from a study of CD8 T cells in Susac syndrome. The RNA input was roughly 0.5 to 1 ug, and it was reverse transcribed with random hexamers. Coverage of TCR beta CDR3 amplification by immunoSEQ multiplex PCR extended to 54 Vbeta and 13 Jbeta. TCRdb recomputed calls from the immunoSEQ multiplex PCR reads with MiXCR, one row per CDR3 protein. The profile shows 100,000 or so distinct CDR3 sequences, around 90% of them singletons. Germline lookup yields CDR1 SGHTA and CDR2 FQGNSA. The CDR3 runs 14 residues. The V and J ends lost 5 bases and 2 bases respectively, with 11 bases between them. Sequencing of TCR beta was carried out in blood CD8+ and CD4+ T cells.

The specimen sequenced was CD4+ T cells from PBMCs. This rearrangement joins TRBV7-2 to TRBJ2-3, with a tentative D call TRBD2 (6 bases). This receptor was taken from a human donor in good health. CDR3 protein: CASSPTGDTDTQYF. The CDR3 nucleotides read TGTGCCAGCAGCCCTACGGGGGACACAGATACGCAGTATTTT.